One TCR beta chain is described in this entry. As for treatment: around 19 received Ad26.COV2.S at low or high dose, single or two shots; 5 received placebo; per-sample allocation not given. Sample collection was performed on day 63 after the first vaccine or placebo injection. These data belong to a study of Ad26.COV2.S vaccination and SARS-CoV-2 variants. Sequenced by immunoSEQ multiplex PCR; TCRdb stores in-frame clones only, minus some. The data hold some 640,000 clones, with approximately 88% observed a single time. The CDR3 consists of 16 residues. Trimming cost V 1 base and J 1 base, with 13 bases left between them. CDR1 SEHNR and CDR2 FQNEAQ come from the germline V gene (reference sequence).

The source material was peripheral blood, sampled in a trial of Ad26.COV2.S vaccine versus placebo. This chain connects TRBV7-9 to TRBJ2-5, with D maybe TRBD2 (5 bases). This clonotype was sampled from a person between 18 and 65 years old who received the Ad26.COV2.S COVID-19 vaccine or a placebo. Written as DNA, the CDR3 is TGTGCCAGCAGCTTAGGGCCGGGATCGCCCCAAGAGACCCAGTACTTC. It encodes CASSLGPGSPQETQYF. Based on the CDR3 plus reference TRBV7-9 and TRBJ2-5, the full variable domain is DTGVSQNPRHKITKRGQNVTFRCDPISEHNRLYWYRQTLGQGPEFLTYFQNEAQLEKSRLLSDRFSAERPKGSFSTLEIQRTEQGDSAMYLCASSLGPGSPQETQYFGPGTRLLVL.